This T cell receptor (beta chain) appears in the sequencing data of a study of T cell responses to AZD1222 COVID-19 vaccine. General observations from the study: Researchers took repertoire samples only after the peak T cell response had come.

TCRdb's table, derived via immunoSEQ multiplex PCR, lists solely in-frame clones and lacks some. The data contain approximately 150,000 clones, 80% to 95% of them singletons. Comment on this clone: Its target is unknown.

This clonotype was obtained from an adult in good health. This specimen consisted of peripheral blood, obtained on day 0 of AZD1222 vaccination.

The CDR3 here is CATSPGGRDPSSGNTIYF. The CDR3 DNA reads as TGTGCCACCAGCCCCGGGGGCCGGGACCCAAGCTCTGGAAACACCATATATTTT. This chain connects TRBV24-1 to TRBJ1-3; the D gene is possibly TRBD1 (6 bases). CDR1 KGHDR and CDR2 SFDVKD come from the germline V gene. The ends were cut back, 7 bases at V and 0 bases at J, with 21 bases in the middle. The CDR3 is 18 amino acids.